Listed below are T cell receptor beta chains from one sample, sequenced in a study of monozygotic twins with cystic fibrosis. Using immunoSEQ multiplex PCR, the repertoire was profiled, and TCRdb retains in-frame clones only, with some absent. This table holds some 32,000 clones, under 95% found once. The specimen sequenced was blood. The receptors come from a girl aged 2-10 years with cystic fibrosis. Each CDR3 is given with its conserved first and last residue. Fields, in order: V gene, D gene, J gene, clone size, CDR3 DNA, CDR3 protein. A D gene is named only where the DNA matches it firmly. Where a row states a size, it is once, few, many or the class of an expanded clone; other rows omit it.

TRBV29-1	.	TRBJ1-1	.	TGCGGAGTCTGGGGGGGGGCTATTCAAAACACTGAAGCTTTCTTT	CGVWGGAIQNTEAFF
TRBV4-2	TRBD1	TRBJ1-2	.	TGTGCCAGCAGCCAACCGGGACAGACATATGGCTACACCTTC	CASSQPGQTYGYTF
TRBV7-9	.	TRBJ2-7	.	TGTGCCAGCAGCCCCCAGGGTTTCGAGCAGTACTTC	CASSPQGFEQYF
TRBV5-1	.	TRBJ1-5	.	TGCGCCAGCAGCTTGGTGGGGGATGGGGATCAGCCCCAGCATTTT	CASSLVGDGDQPQHF
TRBV7-2	TRBD2	TRBJ2-3	.	TGTGCCAGCAGCTTACTAGCGGGGGGCCCTCGGGATACGCAGTATTTT	CASSLLAGGPRDTQYF
TRBV21-1	.	TRBJ2-5	.	TGTGCCAGCAGCCCCGCCACTCAAGAGACCCAGTACTTC	CASSPATQETQYF
TRBV18	TRBD1	TRBJ2-2	.	TGTGCCAGCTCACCCGGACAGGGCAGCACCGGGGAGCTGTTTTTT	CASSPGQGSTGELFF
TRBV19	TRBD2	TRBJ2-3	.	TGTGCCAGTAGTATGGGAAGGCTAGCGGGAGACATGAGGGGCCCAGATACGCAGTATTTT	CASSMGRLAGDMRGPDTQYF
TRBV19	.	TRBJ2-2	once	TGTGCCAGTTTACAGGGACACACCGGGGAGCTGTTTTTT	CASLQGHTGELFF
TRBV10-3	.	TRBJ1-5	.	TGTGCCATCAGTGAGTCCAGGGAGGACCAGCCCCAGCATTTT	CAISESREDQPQHF
TRBV27	TRBD2	TRBJ2-7	.	TGTGCCAGCAGACCGAGGAGCGGGGGGTCCTACGAGCAGTACTTC	CASRPRSGGSYEQYF
TRBV6-6	TRBD1	TRBJ1-3	.	TGTGCCAGCAGGCCCCCGGGACAGAGAAACACCATATATTTT	CASRPPGQRNTIYF
TRBV4-1	TRBD1	TRBJ2-7	.	TGCGCCAGCAGCGGAGCCGGGACAGGGGTTCAGTACTTC	CASSGAGTGVQYF
TRBV5-4	TRBD1	TRBJ2-1	few	TGTGCCAGCAAACCCCAGACAGGGGGCAGCGACAATGAGCAGTTCTTC	CASKPQTGGSDNEQFF
TRBV19	.	TRBJ2-3	.	TGTGCCAGTGGCCTAGGGGGGGGCGTTCCAGATACGCAGTATTTT	CASGLGGGVPDTQYF
TRBV12-5	TRBD1	TRBJ1-1	.	TGTGCTAGCGCGGGACAGCGCCATTTTGAAGCTTTCTTT	CASAGQRHFEAFF